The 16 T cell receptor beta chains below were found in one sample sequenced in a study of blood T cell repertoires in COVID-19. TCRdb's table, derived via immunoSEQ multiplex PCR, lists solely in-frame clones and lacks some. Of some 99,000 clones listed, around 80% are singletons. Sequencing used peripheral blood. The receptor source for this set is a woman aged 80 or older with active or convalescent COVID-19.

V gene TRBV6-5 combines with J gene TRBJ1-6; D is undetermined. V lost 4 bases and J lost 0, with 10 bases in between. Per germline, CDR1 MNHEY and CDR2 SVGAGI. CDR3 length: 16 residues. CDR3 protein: CASSFSGSSYNSPLHF. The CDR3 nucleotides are TGTGCCAGCAGTTTTTCAGGAAGCTCCTATAATTCACCCCTCCACTTT.

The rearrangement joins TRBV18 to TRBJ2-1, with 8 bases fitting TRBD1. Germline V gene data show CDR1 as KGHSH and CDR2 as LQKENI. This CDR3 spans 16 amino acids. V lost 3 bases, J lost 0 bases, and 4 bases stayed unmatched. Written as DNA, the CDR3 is TGTGCCAGCTCACCCACACAGGGGGGCTCCTACAATGAGCAGTTCTTC. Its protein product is CASSPTQGGSYNEQFF.

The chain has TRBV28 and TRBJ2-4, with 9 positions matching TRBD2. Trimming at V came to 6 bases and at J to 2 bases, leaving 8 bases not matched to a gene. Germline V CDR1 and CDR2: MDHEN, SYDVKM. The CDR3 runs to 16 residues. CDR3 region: CASSRLAGITKNIQYF. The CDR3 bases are TGTGCCAGCAGCCGCCTAGCGGGAATTACCAAAAACATTCAGTACTTC.

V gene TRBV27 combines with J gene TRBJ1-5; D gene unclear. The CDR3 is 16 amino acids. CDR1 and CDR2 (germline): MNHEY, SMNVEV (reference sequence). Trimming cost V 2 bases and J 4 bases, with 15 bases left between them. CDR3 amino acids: CASSLVASPRNQPQHF. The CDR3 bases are TGTGCCAGCAGTTTAGTAGCGTCCCCAAGGAATCAGCCCCAGCATTTT.

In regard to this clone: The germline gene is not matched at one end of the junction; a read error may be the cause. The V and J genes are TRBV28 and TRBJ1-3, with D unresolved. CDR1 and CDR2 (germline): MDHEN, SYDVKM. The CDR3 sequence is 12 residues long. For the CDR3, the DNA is TGTGCCAGCAGTTTAGGAGGGAGGGCTACGCATTTT. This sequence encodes CASSLGGRATHF.

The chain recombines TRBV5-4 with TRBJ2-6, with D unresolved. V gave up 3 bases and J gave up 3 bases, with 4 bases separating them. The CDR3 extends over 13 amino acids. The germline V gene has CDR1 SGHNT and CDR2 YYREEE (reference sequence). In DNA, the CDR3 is TGTGCCAGCAGCTCTTTTGGGGCCAACGTCCTGACTTTC. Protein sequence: CASSSFGANVLTF.

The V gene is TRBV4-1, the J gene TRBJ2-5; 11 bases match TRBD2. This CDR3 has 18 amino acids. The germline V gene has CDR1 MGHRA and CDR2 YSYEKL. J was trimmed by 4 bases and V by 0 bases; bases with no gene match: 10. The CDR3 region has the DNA TGCGCCAGCAGCCAAGACCGACTAGCGGGAACCTCCGGAGAGACCCAGTACTTC. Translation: CASSQDRLAGTSGETQYF.

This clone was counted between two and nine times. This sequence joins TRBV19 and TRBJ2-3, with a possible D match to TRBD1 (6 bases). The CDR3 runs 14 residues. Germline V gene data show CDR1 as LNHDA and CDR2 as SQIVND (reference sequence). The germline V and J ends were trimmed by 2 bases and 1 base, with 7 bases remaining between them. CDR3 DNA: TGTGCCAGTAGTATACAGGGGCGCACAGATACGCAGTATTTT. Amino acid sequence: CASSIQGRTDTQYF.

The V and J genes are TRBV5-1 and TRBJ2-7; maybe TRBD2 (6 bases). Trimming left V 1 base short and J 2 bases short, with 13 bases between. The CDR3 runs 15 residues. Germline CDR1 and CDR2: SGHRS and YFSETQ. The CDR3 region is CASSLRGGWTYEQYF. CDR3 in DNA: TGCGCCAGCAGCTTGCGGGGAGGTTGGACCTACGAGCAGTACTTC.

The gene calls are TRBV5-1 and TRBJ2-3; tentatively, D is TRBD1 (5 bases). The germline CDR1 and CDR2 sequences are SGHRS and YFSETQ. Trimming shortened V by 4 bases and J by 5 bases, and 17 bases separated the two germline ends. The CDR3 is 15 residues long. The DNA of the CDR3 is TGCGCCAGCAGCCAGACAGAGACTGTGGTAGATACGCAGTATTTT. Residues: CASSQTETVVDTQYF.

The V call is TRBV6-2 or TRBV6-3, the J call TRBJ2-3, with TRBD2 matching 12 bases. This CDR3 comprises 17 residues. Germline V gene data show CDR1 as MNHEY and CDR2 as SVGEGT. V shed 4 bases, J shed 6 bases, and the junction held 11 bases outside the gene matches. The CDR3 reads CASSSFGLAGPADTQYF. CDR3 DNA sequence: TGTGCCAGCAGTTCCTTCGGACTAGCGGGGCCGGCGGATACGCAGTATTTT.

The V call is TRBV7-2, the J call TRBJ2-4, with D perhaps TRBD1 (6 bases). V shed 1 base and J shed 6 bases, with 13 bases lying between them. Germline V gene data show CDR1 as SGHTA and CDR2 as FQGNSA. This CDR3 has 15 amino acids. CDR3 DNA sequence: TGTGCCAGCAGCTTAGTCTGGGGGCGAGGAAACATTCAGTACTTC. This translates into CASSLVWGRGNIQYF.

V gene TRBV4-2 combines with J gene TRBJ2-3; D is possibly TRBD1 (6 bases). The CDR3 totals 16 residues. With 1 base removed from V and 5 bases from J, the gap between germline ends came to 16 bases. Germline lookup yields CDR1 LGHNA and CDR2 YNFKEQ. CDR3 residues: CASSQAGQIELDTQYF. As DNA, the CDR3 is TGTGCCAGCAGCCAAGCGGGACAAATCGAACTAGATACGCAGTATTTT.

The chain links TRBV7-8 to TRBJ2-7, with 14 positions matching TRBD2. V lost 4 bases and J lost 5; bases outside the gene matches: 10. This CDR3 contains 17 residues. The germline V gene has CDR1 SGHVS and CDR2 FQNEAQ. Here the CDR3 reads CASSSITGTSGSHEQYF. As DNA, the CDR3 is TGTGCCAGCAGCTCAATTACCGGGACTAGCGGGAGCCACGAGCAGTACTTC.

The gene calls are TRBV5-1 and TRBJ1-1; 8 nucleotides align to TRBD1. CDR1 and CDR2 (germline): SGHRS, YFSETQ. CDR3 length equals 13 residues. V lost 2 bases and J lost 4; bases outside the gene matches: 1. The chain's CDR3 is CASSFQGATEAFF. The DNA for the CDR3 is TGCGCCAGCAGCTTTCAGGGGGCCACTGAAGCTTTCTTT.

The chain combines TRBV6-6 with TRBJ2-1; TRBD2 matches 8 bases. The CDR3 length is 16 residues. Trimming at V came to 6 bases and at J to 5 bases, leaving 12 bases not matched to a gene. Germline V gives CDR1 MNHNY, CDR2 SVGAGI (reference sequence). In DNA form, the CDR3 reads TGTGCCAGCAGCACCCCTACCACTAGCGGAAACAATGAGCAGTTCTTC. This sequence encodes CASSTPTTSGNNEQFF.